The subject of this entry is one TCR beta chain. There are many counts of this clonotype. Its specific antigen is unknown. No much larger clonotype is one base removed from it; base qualities were not supplied. The sample originates from a study of CD8 T cells in ankylosing spondylitis (dated by TCRdb to 2015 to 2018). Broadly, across the study: The study profiled T cell receptor beta repertoires in healthy donors and ankylosing spondylitis patients to find disease-linked TCR variants. Samples of peripheral blood were taken, and for ankylosing spondylitis patients, synovial fluid was collected as well. The whole study cohort included some 100 healthy donors and 25 ankylosing spondylitis patients. Results the study describes overall, beyond this receptor: A TCR beta motif made up of seven or eight highly homologous amino acid variants appeared to be characteristic of blood from ankylosing spondylitis patients. According to the report, matched synovial fluid samples from ankylosing spondylitis patients were significantly enriched for the disease-linked clones. The disease-linked clones showed a CD8+ phenotype and occurred at relatively low frequencies in peripheral blood. Some motif variants had previously been reported in the synovial fluid and blood of reactive arthritis patients, which suggests shared mechanisms of disease initiation.

For sequencing, an Illumina HiSeq 2500 was employed. Quantitative 5'-RACE with molecular barcodes was used to prepare TCR beta libraries. In the original analysis: A new computational method, built on a probabilistic model of VDJ rearrangement, was used to identify disease-linked TCR variants. The public reads were reprocessed in TCRdb via fastp at Q25 and MiXCR, keeping in-frame beta chains. Each entry is one CDR3 protein sequence, shown with its most common DNA and genes. The V and J calls follow TCRdb's processing rather than the paper's. The sample table records about 500,000 distinct CDR3 sequences; under 5.5% of these occur just once. The ten largest clones represent approximately 4% of the sample. The CDR3 starts with the cysteine, ends with the phenylalanine, and has 13 residues. Only the CDR3 DNA is retained, 39 bases long and in frame from the first base. Trimming at the junction amounts to 0 bases on V and 7 bases on J, and the germline ends lie 11 bases apart. Reading the germline V gene (reference sequence) gives CDR1 DFQATT and CDR2 SNEGSKA.

The TCR originated in a male donor with ankylosing spondylitis. Recombination linked TRBV20-1 to TRBJ2-3; the D gene is possibly TRBD1, with 6 bases matching. Material: blood, either unsorted or a sorted T cell fraction (not recorded which). The CDR3 here reads CSARDRGGNTQYF. The nucleotides read TGCAGTGCTAGAGATCGAGGGGGAAATACGCAGTATTTT.